This T cell receptor (beta chain) was found in a study of response to subunit inactivated influenza vaccine. In TCRdb, the RT-PCR reads were re-called with MiXCR into one record per CDR3 protein. The data hold approximately 500,000 distinct CDR3 sequences, with approximately 13% observed a single time. Per germline, CDR1 MNHEY and CDR2 SVGEGT. The CDR3 totals 14 residues. With V trimmed by 2 bases and J by 8 bases, 5 bases remained unmatched. Remarks on this clonotype: Its cognate antigen is unknown.

General observations from the study: The authors put forward the suggestion that each seasonal influenza vaccination may bring in only a limited number of new T cells.

The sequenced sample was PBMCs from blood, obtained about 40 days after vaccination. The chain couples TRBV6-2 or TRBV6-3 to TRBJ2-1; the match to TRBD1 covers 8 bases. The TCR sequence derives from a middle-aged man who received an inactivated influenza vaccine. CDR3 coding DNA: TGTGCCAGCAGTTACGGGACAGGTGGAGATGAGCAGTTCTTC. Protein: CASSYGTGGDEQFF.